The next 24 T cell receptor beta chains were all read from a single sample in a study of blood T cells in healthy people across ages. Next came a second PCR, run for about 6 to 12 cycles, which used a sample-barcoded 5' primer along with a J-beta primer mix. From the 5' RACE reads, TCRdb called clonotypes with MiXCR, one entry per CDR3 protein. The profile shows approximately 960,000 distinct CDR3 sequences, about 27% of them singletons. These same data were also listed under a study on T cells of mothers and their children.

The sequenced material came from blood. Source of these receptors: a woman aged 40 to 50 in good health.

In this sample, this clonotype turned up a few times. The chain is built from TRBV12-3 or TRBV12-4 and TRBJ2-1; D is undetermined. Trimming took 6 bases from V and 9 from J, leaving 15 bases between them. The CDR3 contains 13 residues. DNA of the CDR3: TGTGCCAGCAGCCTAGTTGTCGGGTGTGAGCAGTTCTTC. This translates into CASSLVVGCEQFF.

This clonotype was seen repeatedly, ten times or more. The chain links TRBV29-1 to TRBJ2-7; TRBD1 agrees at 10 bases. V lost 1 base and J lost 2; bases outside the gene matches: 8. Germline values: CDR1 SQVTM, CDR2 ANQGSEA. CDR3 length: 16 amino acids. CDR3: CSVEGWGQGMAYEQYF. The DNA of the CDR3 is TGCAGCGTTGAAGGTTGGGGACAGGGGATGGCCTACGAGCAGTACTTC.

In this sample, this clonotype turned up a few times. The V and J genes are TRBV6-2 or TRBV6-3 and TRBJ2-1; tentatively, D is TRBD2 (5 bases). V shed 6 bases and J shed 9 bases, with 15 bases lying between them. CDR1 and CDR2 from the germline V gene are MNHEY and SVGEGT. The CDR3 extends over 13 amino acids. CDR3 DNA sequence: TGTGCCAGCAGCCGGGAACTCCCACTTGAGCAGTTCTTC. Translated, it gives CASSRELPLEQFF.

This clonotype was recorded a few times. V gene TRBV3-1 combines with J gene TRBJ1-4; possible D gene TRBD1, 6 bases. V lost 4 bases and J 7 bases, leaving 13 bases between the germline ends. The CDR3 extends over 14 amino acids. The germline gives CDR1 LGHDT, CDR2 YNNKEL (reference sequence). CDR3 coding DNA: TGTGCCAGCAGCCCCCGCGGGGGGCGTGAAAAACTGTTTTTT. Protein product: CASSPRGGREKLFF.

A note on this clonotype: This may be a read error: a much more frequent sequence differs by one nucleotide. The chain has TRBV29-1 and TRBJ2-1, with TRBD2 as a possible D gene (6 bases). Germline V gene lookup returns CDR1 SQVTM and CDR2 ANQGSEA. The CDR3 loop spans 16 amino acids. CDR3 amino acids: CGVEDLRGSSYNEQFF. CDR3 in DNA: TGCGGCGTTGAAGATCTTCGGGGGTCCTCCTACAATGAGCAGTTCTTC.

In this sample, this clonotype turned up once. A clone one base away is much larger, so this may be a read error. For the CDR3, the DNA is TGTGTCACCAGTGATTCCGGGACAGGCGTATACGAGCAGTACTTC. Amino acid sequence: CVTSDSGTGVYEQYF. The rearrangement links TRBV24-1 to TRBJ2-7; 8 bases fit TRBD1. Germline CDR1 is KGHDR and CDR2 is SFDVKD. The CDR3 is 15 residues long.

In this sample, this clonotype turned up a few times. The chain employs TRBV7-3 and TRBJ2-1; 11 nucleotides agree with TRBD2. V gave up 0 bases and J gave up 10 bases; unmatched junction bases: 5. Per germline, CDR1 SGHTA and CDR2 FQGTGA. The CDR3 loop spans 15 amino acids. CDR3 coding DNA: TGTGCCAGCAGCTTAACTGGGACTAGCGGTTTAGAGCAGTTCTTC. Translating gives CASSLTGTSGLEQFF.

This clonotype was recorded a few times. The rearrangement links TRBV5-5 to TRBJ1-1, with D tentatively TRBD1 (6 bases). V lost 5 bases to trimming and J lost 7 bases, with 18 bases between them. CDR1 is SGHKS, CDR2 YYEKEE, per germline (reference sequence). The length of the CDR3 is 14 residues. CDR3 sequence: CASSRDTFFGEAFF. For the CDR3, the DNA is TGTGCCAGCAGTCGGGACACATTTTTCGGTGAAGCTTTCTTT.

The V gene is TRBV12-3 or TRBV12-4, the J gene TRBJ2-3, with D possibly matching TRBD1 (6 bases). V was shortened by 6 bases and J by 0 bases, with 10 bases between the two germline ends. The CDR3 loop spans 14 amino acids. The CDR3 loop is CASRKGVSTDTQYF. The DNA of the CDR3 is TGTGCCAGCAGAAAGGGGGTGAGCACAGATACGCAGTATTTT.

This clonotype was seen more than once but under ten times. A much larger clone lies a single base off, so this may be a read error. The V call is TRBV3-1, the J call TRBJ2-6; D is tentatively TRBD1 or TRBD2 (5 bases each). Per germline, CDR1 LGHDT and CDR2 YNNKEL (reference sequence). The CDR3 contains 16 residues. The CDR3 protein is CASSQVGGSGANVRTF. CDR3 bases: TGTGCCAGCAGCCAAGTTGGAGGCTCTGGGGCCAACGTCCGGACTTTC. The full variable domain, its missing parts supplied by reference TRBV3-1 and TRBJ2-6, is DTAVSQTPKYLVTQMGNDKSIKCEQNLGHDTMYWYKQDSKKFLKIMFSYNNKELIINETVPNRFSPKSPDKAHLNLHINSLELGDSAVYFCASSQVGGSGANVRTFGAGSRLTVL.

Here the CDR3 DNA reads TGCGCCAGCAGCCTAGGGACAGGGGGCCCGGAATCACCCCTCCACTTT. This encodes CASSLGTGGPESPLHF. The chain links TRBV5-1 to TRBJ1-6; 12 bases map to TRBD1. V lost 4 bases and J lost 10; bases outside the gene matches: 9. Germline values: CDR1 SGHRS, CDR2 YFSETQ. The CDR3 is made up of 16 amino acids.

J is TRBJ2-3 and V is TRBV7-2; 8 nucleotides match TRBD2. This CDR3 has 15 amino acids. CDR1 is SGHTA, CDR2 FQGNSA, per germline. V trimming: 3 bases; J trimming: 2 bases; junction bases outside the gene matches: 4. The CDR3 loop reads CASSLRRGVTDTQYF. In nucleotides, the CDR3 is TGTGCCAGCAGCTTGCGGCGGGGGGTCACAGATACGCAGTATTTT.

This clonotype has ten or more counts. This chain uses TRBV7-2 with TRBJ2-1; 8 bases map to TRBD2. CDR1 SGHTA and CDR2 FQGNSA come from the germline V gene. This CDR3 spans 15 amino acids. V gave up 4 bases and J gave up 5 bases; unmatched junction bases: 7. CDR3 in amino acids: CASSSDRGGHNEQFF. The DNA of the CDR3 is TGTGCCAGCAGCTCCGACCGGGGGGGGCACAATGAGCAGTTCTTC.

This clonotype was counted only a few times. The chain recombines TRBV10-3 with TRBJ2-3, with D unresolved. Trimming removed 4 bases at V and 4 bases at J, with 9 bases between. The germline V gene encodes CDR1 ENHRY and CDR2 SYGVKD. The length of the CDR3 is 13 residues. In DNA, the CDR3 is TGTGCCATCAGTGTGGCGGTCCCAGATACGCAGTATTTT. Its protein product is CAISVAVPDTQYF.

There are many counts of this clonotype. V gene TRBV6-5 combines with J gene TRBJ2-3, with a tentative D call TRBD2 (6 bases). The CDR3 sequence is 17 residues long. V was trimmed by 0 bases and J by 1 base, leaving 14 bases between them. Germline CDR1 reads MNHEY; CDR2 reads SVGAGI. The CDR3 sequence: CASSYSREQYGTDTQYF. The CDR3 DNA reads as TGTGCCAGCAGTTACTCCCGGGAGCAGTACGGCACAGATACGCAGTATTTT.

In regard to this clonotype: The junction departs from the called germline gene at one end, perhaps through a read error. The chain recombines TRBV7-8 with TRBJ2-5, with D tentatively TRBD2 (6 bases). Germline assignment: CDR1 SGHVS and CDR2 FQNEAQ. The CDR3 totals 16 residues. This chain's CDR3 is CASSLGGAERQEAQYF. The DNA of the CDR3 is TGTGCCAGCAGCTTAGGCGGGGCAGAGCGCCAAGAGGCCCAGTACTTC.

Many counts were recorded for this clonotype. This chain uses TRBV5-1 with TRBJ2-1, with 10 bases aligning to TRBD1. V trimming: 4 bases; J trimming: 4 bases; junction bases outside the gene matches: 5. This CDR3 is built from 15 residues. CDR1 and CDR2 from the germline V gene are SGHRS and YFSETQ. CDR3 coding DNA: TGCGCCAGCAGCGCCCGGGACAGGGGTTACAATGAGCAGTTCTTC. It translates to CASSARDRGYNEQFF.

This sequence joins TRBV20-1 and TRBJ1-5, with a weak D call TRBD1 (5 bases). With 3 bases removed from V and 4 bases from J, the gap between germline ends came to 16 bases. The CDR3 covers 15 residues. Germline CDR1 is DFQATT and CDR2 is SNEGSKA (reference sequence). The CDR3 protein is CSARTYGTSNQPQHF. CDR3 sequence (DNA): TGCAGTGCTAGGACGTACGGGACCTCGAATCAGCCCCAGCATTTT.

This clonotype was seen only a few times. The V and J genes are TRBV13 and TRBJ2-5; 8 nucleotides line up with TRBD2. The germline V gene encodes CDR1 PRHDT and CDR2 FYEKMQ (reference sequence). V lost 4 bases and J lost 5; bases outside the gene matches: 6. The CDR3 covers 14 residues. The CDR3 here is CASSSRTSQETQYF. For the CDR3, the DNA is TGTGCCAGCAGCTCCAGGACTAGCCAGGAGACCCAGTACTTC.

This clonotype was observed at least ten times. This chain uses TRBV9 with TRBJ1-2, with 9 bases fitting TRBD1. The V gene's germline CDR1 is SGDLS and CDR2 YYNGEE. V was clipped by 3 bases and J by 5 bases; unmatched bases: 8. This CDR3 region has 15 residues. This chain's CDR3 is CASSGRGQGGYGYTF. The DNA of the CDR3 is TGTGCCAGCAGCGGACGGGGACAGGGAGGGTATGGCTACACCTTC.

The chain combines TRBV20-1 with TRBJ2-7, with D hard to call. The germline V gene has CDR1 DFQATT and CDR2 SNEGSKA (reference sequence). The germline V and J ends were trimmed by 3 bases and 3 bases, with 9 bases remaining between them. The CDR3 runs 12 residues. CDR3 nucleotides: TGCAGTGCTAGGTCTGGATTCTACGAGCAGTACTTC. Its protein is CSARSGFYEQYF.

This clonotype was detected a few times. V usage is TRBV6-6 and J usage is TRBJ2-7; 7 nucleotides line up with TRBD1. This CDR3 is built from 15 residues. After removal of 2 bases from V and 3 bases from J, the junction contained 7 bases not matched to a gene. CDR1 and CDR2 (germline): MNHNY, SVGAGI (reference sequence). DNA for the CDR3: TGTGCCAGCAGTTACGGGACAGCCGAATTCTACGAGCAGTACTTC. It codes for CASSYGTAEFYEQYF.

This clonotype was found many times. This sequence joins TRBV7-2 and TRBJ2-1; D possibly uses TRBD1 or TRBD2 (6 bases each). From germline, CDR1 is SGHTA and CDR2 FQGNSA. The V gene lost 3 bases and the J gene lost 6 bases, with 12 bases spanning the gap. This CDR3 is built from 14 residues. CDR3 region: CASSLGGGVNEQFF. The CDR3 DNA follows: TGTGCCAGCAGCTTGGGGGGCGGGGTCAATGAGCAGTTCTTC. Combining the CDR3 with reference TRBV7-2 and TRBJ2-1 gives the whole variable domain GAGVSQSPSNKVTEKGKDVELRCDPISGHTALYWYRQSLGQGLEFLIYFQGNSAPDKSGLPSDRFSAERTGGSVSTLTIQRTQQEDSAVYLCASSLGGGVNEQFFGPGTRLTVL.

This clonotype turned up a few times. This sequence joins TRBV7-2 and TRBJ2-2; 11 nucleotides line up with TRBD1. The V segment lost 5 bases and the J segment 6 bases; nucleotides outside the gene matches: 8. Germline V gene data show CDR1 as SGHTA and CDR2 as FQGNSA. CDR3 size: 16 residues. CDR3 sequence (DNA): TGTGCCAGCAGCCGCTGGGGACAGGGGGGGCCCGGGGAGCTGTTTTTT. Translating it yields CASSRWGQGGPGELFF.